This paragraph covers one TCR beta chain sequence. No antigen is known for it. This sample was included in a study of blood T cells in healthy people across ages. Findings and caveats of the study: The study regarded diversity estimates from one million T cells as underestimates.

Germline values: CDR1 MGHRA, CDR2 YSYEKL. The CDR3 covers 14 residues. Trimming removed 1 base from V and 8 bases from J, with 12 bases in between. A J-beta primer mix and a sample-barcoded 5' primer were used in a second PCR of about 6 to 12 cycles. At least 2.5 million CDR3-containing paired-end reads were obtained per sample. TCRdb re-called the 5' RACE reads with MiXCR, one entry per CDR3 protein. The table records about 840,000 distinct CDR3 sequences, just under 30% of them present only once. These same records also appear under a second study, on T cells of mothers and their children. That paper states: Material was donated by three healthy Caucasian mothers and their six children. Compared with unrelated pairs, related mother-child pairs had slightly higher, non-significant overlap.

Input material: blood. This chain joins TRBV4-1 and TRBJ2-1; TRBD1 might be the D (6 bases). The clonotype was recovered from a woman in her thirties or forties in good health. The CDR3 DNA reads as TGCGCCAGCAGCCAAGTCACAGGGTCCGATGAGCAGTTCTTC. This sequence encodes CASSQVTGSDEQFF.